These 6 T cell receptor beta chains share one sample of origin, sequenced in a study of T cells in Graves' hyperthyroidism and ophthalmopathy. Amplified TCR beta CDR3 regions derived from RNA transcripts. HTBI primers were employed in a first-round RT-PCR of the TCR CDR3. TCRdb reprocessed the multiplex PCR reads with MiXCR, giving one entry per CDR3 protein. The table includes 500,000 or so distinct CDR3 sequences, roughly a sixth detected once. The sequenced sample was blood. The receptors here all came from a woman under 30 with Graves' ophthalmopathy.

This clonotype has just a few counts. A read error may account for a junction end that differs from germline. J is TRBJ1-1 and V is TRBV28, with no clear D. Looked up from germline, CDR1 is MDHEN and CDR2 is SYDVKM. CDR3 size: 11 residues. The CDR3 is CASSDERRAIF. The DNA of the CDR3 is TGTGCCAGCAGTGATGAGCGTCGTGCTATCTTT.

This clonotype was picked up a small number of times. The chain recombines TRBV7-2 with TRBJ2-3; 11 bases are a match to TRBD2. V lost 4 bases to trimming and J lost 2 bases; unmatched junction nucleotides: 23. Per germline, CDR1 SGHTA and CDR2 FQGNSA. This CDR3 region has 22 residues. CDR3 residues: CASSSPGTGTSGNSYSTDTQYF. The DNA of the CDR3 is TGTGCCAGCAGCTCCCCAGGAACCGGGACTAGCGGAAACTCATACTCCACAGATACGCAGTATTTT.

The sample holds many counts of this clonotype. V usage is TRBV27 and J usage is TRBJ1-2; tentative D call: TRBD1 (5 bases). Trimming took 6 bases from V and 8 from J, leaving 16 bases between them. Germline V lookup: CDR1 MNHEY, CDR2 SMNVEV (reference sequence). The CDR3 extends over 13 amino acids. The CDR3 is CASSSGVGGGYTF. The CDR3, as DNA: TGTGCCAGCAGCTCGGGGGTCGGCGGCGGCTACACCTTC.

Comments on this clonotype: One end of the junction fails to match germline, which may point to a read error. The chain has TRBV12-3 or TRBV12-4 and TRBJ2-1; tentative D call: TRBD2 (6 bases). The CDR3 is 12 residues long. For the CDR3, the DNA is TGTGCCAGCAGAACTAGCTACCATGAGCAGTTCTTC. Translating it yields CASRTSYHEQFF.

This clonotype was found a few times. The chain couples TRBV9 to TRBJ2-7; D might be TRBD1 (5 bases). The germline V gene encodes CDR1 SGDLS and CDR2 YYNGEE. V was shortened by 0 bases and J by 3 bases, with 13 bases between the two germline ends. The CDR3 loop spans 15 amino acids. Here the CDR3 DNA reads TGTGCCAGCAGCGTAGGTAGGACCCAGGGCTACGAGCAGTACTTC. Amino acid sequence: CASSVGRTQGYEQYF.

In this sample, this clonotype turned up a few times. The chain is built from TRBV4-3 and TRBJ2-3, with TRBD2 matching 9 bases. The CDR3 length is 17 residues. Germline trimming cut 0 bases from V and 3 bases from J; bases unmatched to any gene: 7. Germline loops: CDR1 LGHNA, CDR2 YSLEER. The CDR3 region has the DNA TGCGCCAGCAGCCAAGATCCGGCTAGCGGGAAGACAGATACGCAGTATTTT. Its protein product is CASSQDPASGKTDTQYF.